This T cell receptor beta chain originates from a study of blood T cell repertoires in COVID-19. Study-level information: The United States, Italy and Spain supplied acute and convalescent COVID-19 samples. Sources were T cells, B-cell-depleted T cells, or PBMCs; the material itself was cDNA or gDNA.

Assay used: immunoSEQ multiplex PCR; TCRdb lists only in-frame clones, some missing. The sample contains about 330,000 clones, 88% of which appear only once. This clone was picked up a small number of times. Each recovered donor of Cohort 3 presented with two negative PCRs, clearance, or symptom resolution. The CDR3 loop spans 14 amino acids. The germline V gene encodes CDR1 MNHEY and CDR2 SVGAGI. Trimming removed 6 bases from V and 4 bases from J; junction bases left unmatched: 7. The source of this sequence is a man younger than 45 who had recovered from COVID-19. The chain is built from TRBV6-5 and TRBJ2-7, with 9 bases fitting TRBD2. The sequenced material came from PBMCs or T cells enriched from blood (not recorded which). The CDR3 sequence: CASRLAGGAYEQYF. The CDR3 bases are TGTGCCAGCAGATTGGCGGGGGGGGCATACGAGCAGTACTTC.